The present T cell receptor beta chain was sequenced within a study of tumor-infiltrating lymphocytes in primary liver carcinoma. A constant-region primer primed TCR beta cDNA synthesis from roughly 520 ng of total RNA. Modified slightly, ARM-PCR produced TCR beta libraries over three nested multiplex PCR rounds. In the first two PCR rounds, TRBV1-TRBV30 forward primers were paired with a C-beta reverse primer, and each round lasted around 10 cycles. TCRdb fed the multiplex PCR reads into MiXCR, producing one record per CDR3 protein. This table has some 100,000 distinct CDR3 sequences, 55% to 80% appearing once. Germline CDR1 is MNHNY and CDR2 is SVGAGI (reference sequence). Trimming pared 5 bases from V and 7 bases from J, leaving 12 bases between. The CDR3 is made up of 14 amino acids. The tissue used was unsorted bulk material of about 19-34 mg. RNA and DNA were co-extracted from it with the AllPrep DNA/RNA mini kit.

The receptor was isolated from a woman aged 55-75 years with primary liver carcinoma and hepatitis B virus infection. The genes are TRBV6-6 and TRBJ1-6, with D unclear. Source material: liver tumor tissue from sampling region 2. Subset defined: tumor region T2, inferior pole. The CDR3 region is CASSKGYMNSPLHF. DNA of the CDR3: TGTGCCAGCAGTAAAGGGTACATGAATTCACCCCTCCACTTT.